Included here is one T cell receptor beta chain sequence, with context. This sample was taken from a study of blood T cell repertoires in COVID-19. Sequenced by immunoSEQ multiplex PCR; TCRdb stores in-frame clones only, minus some. The profile shows about 240,000 clones, approximately 90% of them singletons. What was sequenced was PBMCs or T cells enriched from blood (not recorded which). The receptor was derived from a woman in her thirties who had recovered from COVID-19.

CDR3 DNA sequence: TGTGCCAGCAGCCCCAGGGTTAATGAAAAACTGTTTTTT. This gives the protein CASSPRVNEKLFF. J is TRBJ1-4 and V is TRBV7-9; D might be TRBD1 (5 bases). Germline CDR1 SEHNR, CDR2 FQNEAQ (reference sequence). The V end lost 5 bases, the J end lost 4 bases, and 8 bases lay between the germline ends. The CDR3 runs to 13 residues.